This T cell receptor (beta chain) is drawn from a study of T cell responses to AZD1222 COVID-19 vaccine. Across the whole study: Pooling was applied to second doses at about 4 or about 12 weeks.

Repertoires were generated with immunoSEQ multiplex PCR, while TCRdb's copy carries only in-frame clones and drops some. The sample includes 150,000 to 170,000 clones, roughly 90% of them seen just once. The germline gives CDR1 LGHNA, CDR2 YNFKEQ. V lost 0 bases, J lost 8 bases, and 11 bases lay in between. The CDR3 has 15 amino acids. Comment on this clone: Antigen unknown.

Study results and limitations: Vaccination with two AZD1222 doses was followed by a rise in Spike-specific TCR breadth and depth. The sample set comprised mostly white British donors with more females, and clonal diversity was possibly underestimated.

The input for sequencing was peripheral blood, taken on day 0 of AZD1222 vaccination. The chain joins TRBV4-2 to TRBJ1-6, with D unclear. The receptor comes from an adult in good health. The CDR3 here is CASSQEREAHSPLHF. DNA for the CDR3: TGTGCCAGCAGCCAAGAGCGGGAAGCGCATTCACCCCTCCACTTT.